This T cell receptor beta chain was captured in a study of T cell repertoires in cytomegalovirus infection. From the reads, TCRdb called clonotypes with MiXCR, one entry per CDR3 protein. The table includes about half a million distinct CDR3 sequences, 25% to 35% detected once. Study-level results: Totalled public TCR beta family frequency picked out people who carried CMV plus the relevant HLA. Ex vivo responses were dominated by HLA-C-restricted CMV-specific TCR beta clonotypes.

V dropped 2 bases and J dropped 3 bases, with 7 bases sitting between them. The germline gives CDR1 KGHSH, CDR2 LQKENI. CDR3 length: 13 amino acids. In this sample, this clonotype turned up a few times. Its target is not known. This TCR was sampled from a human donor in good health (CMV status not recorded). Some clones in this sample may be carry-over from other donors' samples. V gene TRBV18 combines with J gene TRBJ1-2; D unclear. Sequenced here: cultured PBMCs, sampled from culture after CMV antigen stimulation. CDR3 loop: CASSPNGYYGYTF. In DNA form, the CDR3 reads TGTGCCAGCTCACCAAACGGCTACTATGGCTACACCTTC.